These T cell receptor beta chains were read from a single sample in a study of cytomegalovirus exposure and HLA in healthy donors. Produced via immunoSEQ multiplex PCR; TCRdb's table is partial and in-frame only. The table shows roughly 86,000 clones, with around 96% occurring only once. What was sequenced was PBMCs. The receptors originated from a man between 18 and 35 years old in good health and CMV-seropositive. The CDR3 runs from the conserved cysteine through the conserved F or W. D genes are given only for firm matches. Clone size is stated in some rows and not others, as once, few, many or a class when expanded.

D	length	size	J	V	CDR3	DNA
-	18	-	TRBJ1-1	TRBV19	CASSIEGQGKLLNTEAFF	TGTGCCAGTAGTATAGAAGGGCAGGGGAAACTTTTGAACACTGAAGCTTTCTTT
-	15	-	TRBJ2-2	TRBV4-1	CASSQGLPGAGELFF	TGCGCCAGCAGCCAAGGGCTCCCCGGGGCCGGGGAGCTGTTTTTT
TRBD1	14	-	TRBJ1-5	TRBV6-5	CASRRDRGNQPQHF	TGTGCCAGCAGGAGGGACAGGGGAAATCAGCCCCAGCATTTT
-	16	-	TRBJ2-7	TRBV30	CAWSVPYRASSYEQYF	TGTGCCTGGAGTGTACCCTACAGGGCGAGCTCCTACGAGCAGTACTTC
TRBD2	20	-	TRBJ2-2	TRBV7-3	CASSLRVGGLAGVGTGELFF	TGTGCCAGCAGCTTAAGAGTTGGGGGACTAGCGGGAGTCGGAACCGGGGAGCTGTTTTTT
TRBD2	18	-	TRBJ2-7	TRBV7-2	CASSWGLAGRFSSYEQYF	TGTGCCAGCAGCTGGGGACTAGCGGGAAGATTCAGCTCCTACGAGCAGTACTTC
-	13	-	TRBJ1-3	TRBV30	CAWSPGNLNTIYF	TGTGCCTGGAGTCCCGGGAATTTAAACACCATATATTTT
-	15	few	TRBJ1-5	TRBV11-2	CASSPWGGEGQPQHF	TGTGCCAGCAGCCCTTGGGGCGGGGAGGGTCAGCCCCAGCATTTT
-	17	-	TRBJ2-7	TRBV21-1	CASSKASRTGPGYEQYF	TGTGCCAGCAGCAAAGCGTCTAGGACAGGGCCCGGCTACGAGCAGTACTTC
TRBD1	17	-	TRBJ1-3	TRBV23-1	CASSLRDRGRSGNTIYF	TGCGCCAGCAGTCTACGGGACAGGGGAAGGTCTGGAAACACCATATATTTT
-	13	-	TRBJ2-7	TRBV5-1	CASSLVLNYEQYF	TGCGCCAGCAGCTTGGTACTAAACTACGAGCAGTACTTC
-	15	-	TRBJ1-3	TRBV27	CASTAIGSSGNTIYF	TGTGCCAGCACCGCCATCGGGTCCTCTGGAAACACCATATATTTT
TRBD2	13	-	TRBJ2-7	TRBV9	CASSVAGGDEQYF	TGTGCCAGCAGCGTAGCGGGAGGGGACGAGCAGTACTTC
TRBD1	16	-	TRBJ2-5	TRBV11-2	CASSLRGQGDQETQYF	TGTGCCAGCAGCTTAAGGGGACAGGGCGACCAAGAGACCCAGTACTTC
TRBD2	13	-	TRBJ2-2	TRBV28	CAAVAGNTGELFF	TGTGCCGCGGTAGCGGGGAACACCGGGGAGCTGTTTTTT
-	14	-	TRBJ2-7	TRBV27	CASSFGGQHYEQYF	TGTGCCAGCAGTTTCGGCGGCCAGCACTACGAGCAGTACTTC
TRBD2	16	-	TRBJ2-1	TRBV5-1	CASSFLAGGDDNEQFF	TGCGCCAGCAGCTTTCTAGCGGGAGGGGATGACAATGAGCAGTTCTTC
TRBD1	14	-	TRBJ2-7	TRBV5-6	CASSLGTGYHEQYF	TGTGCCAGCAGCTTGGGGACAGGGTATCACGAGCAGTACTTC
TRBD1	15	-	TRBJ1-4	TRBV30	CAWMDRARVDEKLFF	TGTGCCTGGATGGACAGGGCGAGAGTCGATGAAAAACTGTTTTTT
TRBD2	15	-	TRBJ2-7	TRBV27	CASSLLAGGVYEQYF	TGTGCCAGCAGTTTACTAGCGGGAGGTGTCTACGAGCAGTACTTC
TRBD1	13	-	TRBJ1-5	TRBV10-3	CAIKGQGNQPQHF	TGTGCCATCAAAGGACAGGGTAACCAGCCCCAGCATTTT
TRBD2	16	-	TRBJ2-7	TRBV5-4	CASSLQPSGGGYEQYF	TGTGCCAGCAGCTTACAGCCTAGCGGGGGAGGATACGAGCAGTACTTC
TRBD2	16	-	TRBJ2-3	TRBV11-2	CASSSPGGTSTDTQYF	TGTGCCAGCAGCTCACCCGGGGGGACTAGCACAGATACGCAGTATTTT
-	13	-	TRBJ1-4	TRBV29-1	CSVGPQAGEKLFF	TGCAGCGTGGGACCGCAAGCGGGCGAAAAACTGTTTTTT
-	16	-	TRBJ2-1	TRBV5-1	CASSLTGGVFYNEQFF	TGCGCCAGCAGCCTTACAGGCGGGGTCTTCTACAATGAGCAGTTCTTC
-	14	-	TRBJ1-1	TRBV10-3	CAISESSGPTEAFF	TGTGCCATCAGTGAGTCTTCAGGGCCCACTGAAGCTTTCTTT
TRBD1	16	-	TRBJ1-3	TRBV4-1	CASSQEGTGIGNTIYF	TGCGCCAGCAGCCAAGAAGGGACAGGCATTGGAAACACCATATATTTT
TRBD1	15	-	TRBJ1-1	TRBV19	CASSIPRTGKTEAFF	TGTGCCAGTAGTATCCCTCGGACAGGGAAAACTGAAGCTTTCTTT
TRBD1	12	-	TRBJ1-2	TRBV5-1	CASSTRQGGYTF	TGCGCCAGCAGCACCCGACAGGGGGGCTACACCTTC
TRBD2	14	-	TRBJ2-7	TRBV6-6	CASSLTSGQYEQYF	TGTGCCAGCAGCTTAACTAGCGGACAATACGAGCAGTACTTC
TRBD2	14	-	TRBJ2-7	TRBV27	CASSSSGANYEQYF	TGTGCCAGCAGTTCTAGCGGTGCGAACTACGAGCAGTACTTC
TRBD2	14	-	TRBJ2-7	TRBV5-1	CASSLRAGGGEQYF	TGCGCCAGCAGCCTGAGGGCGGGGGGCGGCGAGCAGTACTTC
-	14	-	TRBJ2-1	TRBV27	CASSLRIGAVEQFF	TGTGCCAGCAGTTTAAGGATAGGGGCGGTTGAGCAGTTCTTC
TRBD1	14	once	TRBJ2-7	TRBV7-8	CASSLRTGANEQYF	TGTGCCAGCAGCTTAAGGACAGGGGCTAACGAGCAGTACTTC
TRBD2	15	-	TRBJ2-7	TRBV15	CATSRPGLAAYEQYF	TGTGCCACCAGCAGACCGGGACTAGCGGCCTACGAGCAGTACTTC
TRBD1	15	-	TRBJ2-7	TRBV4-1	CASSSNDRGAYEQYF	TGCGCCAGCAGCTCAAACGACAGGGGGGCCTACGAGCAGTACTTC
TRBD2	16	-	TRBJ2-2	TRBV7-9	CASSRGTSGNTGELFF	TGTGCCAGCAGCCGCGGGACTAGCGGCAACACCGGGGAGCTGTTTTTT
TRBD2	15	-	TRBJ2-3	TRBV6-1	CASGELAGESDTQYF	TGTGCCAGCGGGGAATTAGCGGGAGAATCAGATACGCAGTATTTT